Listed below are T cell receptor beta chains from one sample, sequenced in a study of early T cells in non-severe SARS-CoV-2 infection. TCRdb processed the 5' RACE reads anew with MiXCR; each CDR3 protein has one entry. The sample lists 75,000 to 90,000 distinct CDR3 sequences, more than 12% seen once, with 5.5% in the top ten. Sample: whole blood. The receptors stem from an adult who was a healthcare worker with PCR-confirmed SARS-CoV-2 infection or an uninfected control (not recorded which). CDR3s include the opening cysteine and the closing phenylalanine or tryptophan. The order of the fields is CDR3 length, clone size, V gene, J gene, D gene, CDR3 protein. A D gene is named only where the DNA matches it firmly. Some rows have no size entry. The others give once, few or many, or a class for an expanded clone.

cdr3_length: 15
clone_size: -
v_call: TRBV5-1
j_call: TRBJ2-7
d_call: -
cdr3_aa: CASSSDGGRGNEQYF

cdr3_length: 17
clone_size: -
v_call: TRBV3-1
j_call: TRBJ2-7
d_call: TRBD2
cdr3_aa: CASSPLPSSGRTYEQYF

cdr3_length: 15
clone_size: -
v_call: TRBV12-3/TRBV12-4
j_call: TRBJ1-4
d_call: -
cdr3_aa: CASSPQGRGGEKLFF

cdr3_length: 16
clone_size: -
v_call: TRBV2
j_call: TRBJ1-5
d_call: -
cdr3_aa: CASSPGIRGSNQPQHF

cdr3_length: 14
clone_size: many
v_call: TRBV6-4
j_call: TRBJ2-3
d_call: TRBD2
cdr3_aa: CASSLAGNTDTQYF

cdr3_length: 16
clone_size: -
v_call: TRBV28
j_call: TRBJ2-1
d_call: TRBD2
cdr3_aa: CASSPPPGLIYNEQFF

cdr3_length: 19
clone_size: -
v_call: TRBV6-2/TRBV6-3
j_call: TRBJ2-1
d_call: TRBD2
cdr3_aa: CASSYSIGASGNSYNEQFF

cdr3_length: 14
clone_size: many
v_call: TRBV12-3/TRBV12-4
j_call: TRBJ2-5
d_call: -
cdr3_aa: CASSSLAVQETQYF

cdr3_length: 16
clone_size: many
v_call: TRBV7-9
j_call: TRBJ2-2
d_call: -
cdr3_aa: CASSLWGGGNTGELFF

cdr3_length: 14
clone_size: -
v_call: TRBV12-3/TRBV12-4
j_call: TRBJ2-3
d_call: -
cdr3_aa: CASSLTDWADTQYF

cdr3_length: 15
clone_size: -
v_call: TRBV4-1
j_call: TRBJ2-1
d_call: TRBD1
cdr3_aa: CASSQPRQGQNEQFF

cdr3_length: 17
clone_size: -
v_call: TRBV7-9
j_call: TRBJ2-3
d_call: TRBD2
cdr3_aa: CASSYPPTSGSGDTQYF

cdr3_length: 13
clone_size: -
v_call: TRBV9
j_call: TRBJ2-7
d_call: -
cdr3_aa: CASSTGSVNEQYF

cdr3_length: 14
clone_size: -
v_call: TRBV7-2
j_call: TRBJ2-3
d_call: -
cdr3_aa: CASSLTALADTQYF

cdr3_length: 18
clone_size: few
v_call: TRBV19
j_call: TRBJ2-1
d_call: TRBD2
cdr3_aa: CASSPTPTSGRSYNEQFF

cdr3_length: 14
clone_size: few
v_call: TRBV24-1
j_call: TRBJ2-1
d_call: -
cdr3_aa: CATSDFTSYNEQFF

cdr3_length: 14
clone_size: -
v_call: TRBV29-1
j_call: TRBJ1-2
d_call: -
cdr3_aa: CSVDYQTGIYGYTF

cdr3_length: 16
clone_size: -
v_call: TRBV7-8
j_call: TRBJ2-2
d_call: -
cdr3_aa: CASSPPIRENTGELFF

cdr3_length: 12
clone_size: -
v_call: TRBV12-3/TRBV12-4
j_call: TRBJ2-1
d_call: -
cdr3_aa: CASRGEGGEQFF

cdr3_length: 12
clone_size: many
v_call: TRBV14
j_call: TRBJ2-1
d_call: TRBD2
cdr3_aa: CASTGGSEEQFF

cdr3_length: 13
clone_size: -
v_call: TRBV7-2
j_call: TRBJ2-3
d_call: -
cdr3_aa: CASSPPGVDTQYF

cdr3_length: 14
clone_size: -
v_call: TRBV7-4
j_call: TRBJ1-2
d_call: -
cdr3_aa: CASSSDWPNYGYTF

cdr3_length: 16
clone_size: few
v_call: TRBV3-1
j_call: TRBJ1-2
d_call: -
cdr3_aa: CASSQASGTANYGYTF

cdr3_length: 15
clone_size: many
v_call: TRBV9
j_call: TRBJ2-1
d_call: TRBD2
cdr3_aa: CASSGSGVTYNEQFF

cdr3_length: 15
clone_size: -
v_call: TRBV7-6
j_call: TRBJ2-7
d_call: TRBD2
cdr3_aa: CASSLRRGSEYEQYF

cdr3_length: 14
clone_size: -
v_call: TRBV12-3/TRBV12-4
j_call: TRBJ2-5
d_call: -
cdr3_aa: CASSSRVNTETQYF

cdr3_length: 15
clone_size: -
v_call: TRBV6-2/TRBV6-3
j_call: TRBJ2-7
d_call: TRBD2
cdr3_aa: CASSSPTSGVYEQYF

cdr3_length: 10
clone_size: many
v_call: TRBV20-1
j_call: TRBJ1-2
d_call: TRBD1
cdr3_aa: CSANRGGYTF

cdr3_length: 15
clone_size: -
v_call: TRBV20-1
j_call: TRBJ2-7
d_call: TRBD1
cdr3_aa: CSATNPDRLSYEQYF

cdr3_length: 14
clone_size: few
v_call: TRBV28
j_call: TRBJ2-3
d_call: -
cdr3_aa: CASSDGGPSDTQYF

cdr3_length: 17
clone_size: few
v_call: TRBV13
j_call: TRBJ1-3
d_call: -
cdr3_aa: CASSPTYPDTGVNTIYF

cdr3_length: 17
clone_size: -
v_call: TRBV10-3
j_call: TRBJ2-1
d_call: -
cdr3_aa: CAISESVLDSQRNEQFF

cdr3_length: 14
clone_size: many
v_call: TRBV24-1
j_call: TRBJ2-2
d_call: -
cdr3_aa: CATSQGALGGELFF

cdr3_length: 12
clone_size: -
v_call: TRBV7-2
j_call: TRBJ1-4
d_call: -
cdr3_aa: CASSFGGAELFF

cdr3_length: 13
clone_size: many
v_call: TRBV5-6
j_call: TRBJ2-7
d_call: -
cdr3_aa: CASSLGQIYEQYF

cdr3_length: 14
clone_size: -
v_call: TRBV11-2
j_call: TRBJ2-7
d_call: TRBD2
cdr3_aa: CASNPAGASYEQYF

cdr3_length: 14
clone_size: many
v_call: TRBV7-8
j_call: TRBJ2-3
d_call: -
cdr3_aa: CASSLSRPGDTQYF

cdr3_length: 13
clone_size: -
v_call: TRBV4-1
j_call: TRBJ2-3
d_call: TRBD2
cdr3_aa: CASSRTRTDTQYF

cdr3_length: 14
clone_size: -
v_call: TRBV12-3/TRBV12-4
j_call: TRBJ2-3
d_call: -
cdr3_aa: CASSFSGGTDTQYF

cdr3_length: 16
clone_size: -
v_call: TRBV20-1
j_call: TRBJ2-1
d_call: TRBD2
cdr3_aa: CSAREDSGSSYNEQFF

cdr3_length: 13
clone_size: -
v_call: TRBV2
j_call: TRBJ2-7
d_call: -
cdr3_aa: CATAETGAREQYF

cdr3_length: 12
clone_size: few
v_call: TRBV18
j_call: TRBJ2-7
d_call: -
cdr3_aa: CASSSVNYEQYF